Listed below are T cell receptor beta chains from one sample, sequenced in a study of patients and donors after allogeneic stem cell transplantation. TCRdb reanalysed the RT-PCR reads using MiXCR and keeps one entry per CDR3 protein. The data contain approximately 160,000 distinct CDR3 sequences, 24% of them seen just once; the ten biggest clones take up roughly a quarter. The material sequenced was blood, either unsorted or a sorted T cell fraction (not recorded which). Receptors were obtained from a human donor who was either an allogeneic HSCT recipient or a stem cell or donor lymphocyte infusion donor (not recorded which). It is not recorded whose cells these are; they may come from a transplant donor. Both conserved end residues are part of each CDR3. A D gene is named only where the DNA matches it firmly. Not all rows give a size; the values are once, few, many and, for expanded clones, a class.

j_gene | v_gene | abundance | d_gene | CDR3aa | CDR3nt
TRBJ1-5 | TRBV12-3/TRBV12-4 | few | . | CASSGGPSNQPQHF | TGTGCCAGCAGTGGAGGGCCCAGCAATCAGCCCCAGCATTTT
TRBJ2-7 | TRBV30 | few | . | CAWSTDSYEQYF | TGTGCCTGGAGTACGGACAGTTACGAGCAGTACTTC
TRBJ1-1 | TRBV11-2 | . | . | CASSLGHTNTEAFF | TGTGCCAGCAGCCTTGGACACACGAACACTGAAGCTTTCTTT
TRBJ1-1 | TRBV20-1 | . | . | CSARPTGWPEAFF | TGCAGTGCTAGACCGACAGGTTGGCCTGAAGCTTTCTTT
TRBJ2-2 | TRBV12-3/TRBV12-4 | . | TRBD1 | CASSSGTGPNTGELFF | TGTGCCAGCAGCTCCGGGACAGGACCTAACACCGGGGAGCTGTTTTTT
TRBJ1-1 | TRBV10-3 | few | TRBD1 | CAISSEGAANTEAFF | TGTGCCATCAGTTCCGAGGGGGCAGCGAACACTGAAGCTTTCTTT
TRBJ1-2 | TRBV5-1 | few | . | CASSPGMDYGYTF | TGCGCCAGCAGTCCCGGAATGGACTATGGCTACACCTTC
TRBJ1-3 | TRBV7-9 | few | . | CASSFLISGNTIYF | TGTGCCAGCAGCTTCTTGATCTCTGGAAACACCATATATTTT
TRBJ2-1 | TRBV6-2/TRBV6-3 | . | . | CASRPGPPEDNEQFF | TGTGCCAGCAGGCCCGGGCCCCCTGAGGACAATGAGCAGTTCTTC
TRBJ1-2 | TRBV6-1 | few | . | CASSELVGPFHGYTF | TGTGCCAGCAGTGAATTGGTGGGCCCCTTCCATGGCTACACCTTC
TRBJ1-5 | TRBV10-3 | few | TRBD1 | CAISARTGDQPQHF | TGTGCCATCAGTGCCCGGACAGGGGATCAGCCCCAGCATTTT
TRBJ1-1 | TRBV12-3/TRBV12-4 | many | . | CASRPRGDRDTEAFF | TGTGCCAGCAGACCCCGTGGGGATAGGGACACTGAAGCTTTCTTT
TRBJ1-4 | TRBV12-3/TRBV12-4 | . | TRBD1 | CASSMNRGHNEKLFF | TGTGCCAGCAGCATGAACAGGGGCCATAATGAAAAACTGTTTTTT
TRBJ2-1 | TRBV5-1 | . | . | CASSVTEPSYNEQFF | TGCGCCAGCAGCGTGACAGAACCTTCCTACAATGAGCAGTTCTTC
TRBJ1-1 | TRBV5-1 | many | . | CASSLANTEAFF | TGTGCCAGCAGTTTAGCAAACACTGAAGCTTTCTTT
TRBJ2-2 | TRBV5-1 | . | . | CASSLYQLTIAGELFF | TGCGCCAGCAGCTTGTATCAGCTTACGATCGCCGGGGAGCTGTTTTTT
TRBJ1-1 | TRBV20-1 | many | TRBD1 | CSANRDSTTEAFF | TGCAGTGCTAACCGGGACAGCACCACTGAAGCTTTCTTT
TRBJ1-1 | TRBV5-1 | many | TRBD1 | CASSSRTGDTEAFF | TGCGCCAGCAGCTCCCGGACAGGGGACACTGAAGCTTTCTTT
TRBJ2-7 | TRBV5-1 | . | . | CASSVQDLSPEQYF | TGCGCCAGCAGCGTGCAGGACCTCTCGCCCGAGCAGTACTTC
TRBJ2-1 | TRBV12-3/TRBV12-4 | few | TRBD1 | CASRSTGTGHNEQFF | TGTGCCAGCAGATCGACGGGGACAGGCCACAATGAGCAGTTCTTC
TRBJ2-7 | TRBV29-1 | . | TRBD1 | CSVEDRADYEQYF | TGCAGCGTTGAGGACAGGGCCGACTACGAGCAGTACTTC
TRBJ2-7 | TRBV7-9 | few | . | CASSLDAGRIAYEQYF | TGTGCCAGCAGCTTAGACGCGGGACGAATAGCCTACGAGCAGTACTTC
TRBJ2-7 | TRBV15 | . | TRBD2 | CATSRVRTAGVGSYEQYF | TGTGCCACCAGCAGAGTACGGACAGCGGGAGTTGGCTCCTACGAGCAGTACTTC
TRBJ2-7 | TRBV12-5 | . | . | CASGSPGPPYEQYF | TGTGCTAGTGGTTCACCGGGACCCCCCTACGAGCAGTACTTC
TRBJ2-5 | TRBV6-5 | . | . | CASSEGLGETQYF | TGTGCCAGCAGCGAGGGCCTCGGAGAGACCCAGTACTTC
TRBJ2-5 | TRBV5-1 | few | . | CASSLSTAETQYF | TGCGCCAGCAGCTTAAGTACAGCGGAGACCCAGTACTTC
TRBJ2-3 | TRBV12-3/TRBV12-4 | . | TRBD2 | CASGAAGGIDTQYF | TGTGCCAGTGGAGCGGCGGGAGGAATAGATACGCAGTATTTT
TRBJ2-7 | TRBV11-1 | few | TRBD2 | CASSWGGVYEQYF | TGTGCCAGCAGCTGGGGGGGTGTCTACGAGCAGTACTTC
TRBJ2-7 | TRBV6-5 | . | . | CASSYSNGYRAAEGEQYF | TGTGCCAGCAGTTACTCGAATGGTTACCGGGCCGCCGAAGGGGAGCAGTACTTC
TRBJ2-1 | TRBV20-1 | few | . | CSARGPADEQFF | TGCAGTGCTAGGGGCCCGGCGGATGAGCAGTTCTTC
TRBJ2-3 | TRBV10-3 | . | TRBD1 | CAISESGQGGTDTQYF | TGTGCCATCAGTGAGTCGGGACAGGGAGGGACAGATACGCAGTATTTT
TRBJ1-5 | TRBV20-1 | few | . | CSASGRNQPQHF | TGCAGTGCTAGCGGCAGGAACCAGCCCCAGCATTTT
TRBJ1-1 | TRBV20-1 | many | . | CSARDSLSRGILTFF | TGCAGTGCTAGAGACTCCCTCAGTCGGGGTATATTGACTTTCTTT
TRBJ1-1 | TRBV27 | few | TRBD1 | CASNVIGGAGAFF | TGTGCCAGCAATGTAATAGGGGGCGCGGGAGCTTTCTTT
TRBJ2-2 | TRBV24-1 | . | . | CATSDFITSTGELFF | TGTGCCACCAGTGATTTCATCACAAGCACCGGGGAGCTGTTTTTT
TRBJ2-3 | TRBV21-1 | . | . | CASSIRWGLAGSPSTDTQYF | TGTGCCAGCAGCATCCGGTGGGGACTAGCGGGGAGTCCGAGCACAGATACGCAGTATTTT
TRBJ1-2 | TRBV21-1 | few | . | CASSKWQLLFYGYTF | TGTGCCAGCAGCAAGTGGCAGCTCCTATTCTATGGCTACACCTTC
TRBJ1-4 | TRBV7-8 | few | TRBD1 | CASSFRQGVGEKLFF | TGTGCCAGCAGCTTCCGACAGGGAGTAGGTGAAAAACTGTTTTTT
TRBJ2-7 | TRBV3-1 | . | . | CASSPLGLHYEQYF | TGTGCCAGCAGCCCCCTCGGACTTCACTACGAGCAGTACTTC
TRBJ2-1 | TRBV6-5 | . | TRBD2 | CASSYNNLAGLNEQFF | TGTGCCAGCAGTTACAACAACCTAGCGGGCCTCAATGAGCAGTTCTTC
TRBJ2-1 | TRBV7-2 | . | . | CASSLAASGLYNEQFF | TGTGCCAGCAGCTTAGCTGCCAGCGGGTTATACAATGAGCAGTTCTTC
TRBJ2-1 | TRBV12-3/TRBV12-4 | few | . | CASSLRRLGIEQFF | TGTGCCAGCAGTTTGAGGCGGCTCGGGATTGAGCAGTTCTTC
TRBJ1-1 | TRBV5-1 | . | . | CASSPRDGEAFF | TGCGCCAGCAGCCCTAGGGACGGAGAAGCTTTCTTT
TRBJ2-1 | TRBV7-9 | . | TRBD1 | CASSPDRASYNEQFF | TGTGCCAGCAGCCCGGACAGGGCGAGTTACAATGAGCAGTTCTTC
TRBJ2-1 | TRBV7-3 | few | TRBD2 | CASSTLSGSSYNEQFF | TGTGCCAGCAGTACCCTTAGCGGGAGCTCCTACAATGAGCAGTTCTTC
TRBJ1-5 | TRBV6-5 | . | . | CASSGTAIGRNQPQHF | TGTGCCAGCAGTGGGACGGCAATCGGACGCAATCAGCCCCAGCATTTT
TRBJ1-1 | TRBV30 | . | TRBD1 | CAWSGDRGLTEAFF | TGTGCCTGGAGTGGGGACAGGGGGCTGACTGAAGCTTTCTTT
TRBJ2-1 | TRBV6-2/TRBV6-3 | . | TRBD2 | CASMVGGEQFF | TGTGCCAGCATGGTGGGGGGGGAGCAGTTCTTC
TRBJ2-5 | TRBV27 | . | . | CASSHIRDKGQETQYF | TGTGCCAGCAGTCATATCCGGGACAAGGGCCAGGAGACCCAGTACTTC
TRBJ2-1 | TRBV3-1 | . | . | CASSQASEAYNEQFF | TGTGCCAGCAGCCAAGCCAGTGAGGCGTACAATGAGCAGTTCTTC
TRBJ2-2 | TRBV15 | . | . | CATSRNLADTGELFF | TGTGCCACCAGCAGAAACTTGGCCGACACCGGGGAGCTGTTTTTT
TRBJ2-5 | TRBV3-1 | . | . | CASQRSGSETQYF | TGTGCCAGTCAACGCAGCGGATCGGAGACCCAGTACTTC
TRBJ1-1 | TRBV7-9 | few | . | CASSLGEARLNTEAFF | TGTGCCAGCAGCTTAGGGGAGGCCCGACTGAACACTGAAGCTTTCTTT
TRBJ2-7 | TRBV19 | . | . | CASSISGGSSYEQYF | TGTGCCAGTAGTATTTCAGGAGGGAGCTCCTACGAGCAGTACTTC
TRBJ2-3 | TRBV20-1 | . | . | CSARMSTDTQYF | TGCAGTGCTAGGATGAGCACAGATACGCAGTATTTT
TRBJ1-1 | TRBV20-1 | few | . | CSARGGRGMTEAFF | TGCAGTGCTAGAGGAGGGAGAGGGATGACTGAAGCTTTCTTT
TRBJ1-2 | TRBV20-1 | . | . | CSAPMFYGYTF | TGCAGTGCCCCGATGTTCTATGGCTACACCTTC